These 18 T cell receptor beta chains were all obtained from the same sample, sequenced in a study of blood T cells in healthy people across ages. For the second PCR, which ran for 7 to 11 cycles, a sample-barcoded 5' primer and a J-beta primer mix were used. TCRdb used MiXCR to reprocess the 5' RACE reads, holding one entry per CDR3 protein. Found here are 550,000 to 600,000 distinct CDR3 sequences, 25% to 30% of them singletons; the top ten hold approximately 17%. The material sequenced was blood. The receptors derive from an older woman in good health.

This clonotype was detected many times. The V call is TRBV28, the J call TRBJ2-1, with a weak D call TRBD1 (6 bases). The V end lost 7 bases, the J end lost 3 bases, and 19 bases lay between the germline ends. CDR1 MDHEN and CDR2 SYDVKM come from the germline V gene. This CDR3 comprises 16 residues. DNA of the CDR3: TGTGCCAGCAAAATCGTCGGGACACTCTACTACAATGAGCAGTTCTTC. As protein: CASKIVGTLYYNEQFF.

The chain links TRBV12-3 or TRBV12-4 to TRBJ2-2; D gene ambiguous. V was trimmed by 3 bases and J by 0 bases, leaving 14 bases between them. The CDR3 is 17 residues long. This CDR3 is CASSLRLGIANTGELFF. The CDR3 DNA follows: TGTGCCAGCAGTTTGCGGCTGGGTATCGCGAACACCGGGGAGCTGTTTTTT.

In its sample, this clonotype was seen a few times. Here the CDR3 reads CASSLGTGSQPQHF. The CDR3 nucleotides are TGTGCCAGCAGCTTAGGGACAGGGTCTCAGCCCCAGCATTTT. The chain has TRBV7-2 and TRBJ1-5, with 8 nucleotides matching TRBD1. The CDR3 totals 14 residues. Germline loops: CDR1 SGHTA, CDR2 FQGNSA. V dropped 1 base and J dropped 6; count of bases not matched to a gene: 2.

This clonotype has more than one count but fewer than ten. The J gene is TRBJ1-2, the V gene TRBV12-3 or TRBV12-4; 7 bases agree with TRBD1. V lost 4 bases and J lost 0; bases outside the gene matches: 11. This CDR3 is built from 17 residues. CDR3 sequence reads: CASSSRGKGAANYGYTF. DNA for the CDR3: TGTGCCAGCAGTTCAAGGGGGAAGGGGGCGGCTAACTATGGCTACACCTTC.

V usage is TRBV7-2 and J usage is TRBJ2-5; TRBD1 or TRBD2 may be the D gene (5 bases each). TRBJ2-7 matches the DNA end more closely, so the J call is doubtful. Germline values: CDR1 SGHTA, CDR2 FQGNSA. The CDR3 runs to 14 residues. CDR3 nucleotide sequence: TGTGCCAGCAGCTACAGACGGGGCGCCTACGAGCAGTACTTC. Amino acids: CASSYRRGAYEQYF.

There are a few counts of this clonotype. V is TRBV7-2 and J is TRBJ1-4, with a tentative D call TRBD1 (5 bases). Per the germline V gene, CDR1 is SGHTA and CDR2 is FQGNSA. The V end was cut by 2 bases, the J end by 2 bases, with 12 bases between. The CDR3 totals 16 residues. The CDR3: CASSLYQGGTNEKLFF. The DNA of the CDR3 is TGTGCCAGCAGCTTATACCAGGGAGGGACTAATGAAAAACTGTTTTTT.

CDR3 region: CASSEALRGGNNEQFF. The CDR3 DNA sequence: TGTGCCAGCAGTGAAGCGCTGAGGGGAGGGAACAATGAGCAGTTCTTC. The chain employs TRBV6-1 and TRBJ2-5; TRBD2 agrees at 7 bases. The J call could be wrong; TRBJ2-1 is a better fit for the DNA end. Germline loops: CDR1 MNHNS, CDR2 SASEGT. The CDR3 has 16 amino acids.

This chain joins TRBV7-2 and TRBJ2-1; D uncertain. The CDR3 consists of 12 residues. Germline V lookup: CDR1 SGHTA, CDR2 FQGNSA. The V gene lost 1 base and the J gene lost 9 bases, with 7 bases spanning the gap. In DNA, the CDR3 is TGTGCCAGCAGCTTAGTCAGATCTGAGCAGTTCTTC. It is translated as CASSLVRSEQFF. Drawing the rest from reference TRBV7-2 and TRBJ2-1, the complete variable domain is GAGVSQSPSNKVTEKGKDVELRCDPISGHTALYWYRQSLGQGLEFLIYFQGNSAPDKSGLPSDRFSAERTGGSVSTLTIQRTQQEDSAVYLCASSLVRSEQFFGPGTRLTVL.

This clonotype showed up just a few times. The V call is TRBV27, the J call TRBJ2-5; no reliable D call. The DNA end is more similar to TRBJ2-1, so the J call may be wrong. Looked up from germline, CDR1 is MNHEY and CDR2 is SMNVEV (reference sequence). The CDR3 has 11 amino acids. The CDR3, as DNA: TGTGCCAGCAGTTCAAACAATGAGCAGTTCTTC. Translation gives CASSSNNEQFF.

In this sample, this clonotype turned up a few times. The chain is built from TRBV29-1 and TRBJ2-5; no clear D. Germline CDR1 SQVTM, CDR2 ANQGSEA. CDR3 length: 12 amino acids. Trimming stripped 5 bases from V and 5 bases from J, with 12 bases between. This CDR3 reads CSVSEGSETQYF. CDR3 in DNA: TGCAGCGTTTCTGAAGGATCGGAGACCCAGTACTTC.

CDR3 DNA sequence: TGTGCCAGCAGCTTCATCAGGGCCAAGACCCAGTACTTC. It translates to CASSFIRAKTQYF. V and J are TRBV11-2 and TRBJ2-5; maybe TRBD1 (5 bases). V lost 3 bases and J lost 6, with 11 bases in between. There are 13 residues in the CDR3. In germline, CDR1 is SGHAT, CDR2 FQNNGV. The complete variable domain, with remaining parts taken from reference TRBV11-2 and TRBJ2-5, reads EAGVAQSPRYKIIEKRQSVAFWCNPISGHATLYWYQQILGQGPKLLIQFQNNGVVDDSQLPKDRFSAERLKGVDSTLKIQPAKLEDSAVYLCASSFIRAKTQYFGPGTRLLVL.

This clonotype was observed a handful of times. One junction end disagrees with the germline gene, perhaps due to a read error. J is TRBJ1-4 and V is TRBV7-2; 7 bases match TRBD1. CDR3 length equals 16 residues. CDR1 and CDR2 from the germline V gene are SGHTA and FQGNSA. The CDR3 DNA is TGTGCCAGCAGCTTAGAGGGGGCAGGAACTAGTGAAAAACTGTTTTTT. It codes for CASSLEGAGTSEKLFF.

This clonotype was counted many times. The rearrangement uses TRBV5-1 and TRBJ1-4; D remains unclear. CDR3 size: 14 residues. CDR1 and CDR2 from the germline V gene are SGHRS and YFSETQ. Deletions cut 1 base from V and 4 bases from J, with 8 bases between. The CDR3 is CASSLSAINEKLFF. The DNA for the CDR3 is TGCGCCAGCAGCTTGTCGGCTATTAATGAAAAACTGTTTTTT.

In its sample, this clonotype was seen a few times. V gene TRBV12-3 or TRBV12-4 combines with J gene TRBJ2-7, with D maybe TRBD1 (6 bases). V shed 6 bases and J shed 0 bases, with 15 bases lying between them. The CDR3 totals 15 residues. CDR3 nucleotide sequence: TGTGCCAGCAGGACAAACAGGGCCGGCTCCTACGAGCAGTACTTC. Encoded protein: CASRTNRAGSYEQYF.

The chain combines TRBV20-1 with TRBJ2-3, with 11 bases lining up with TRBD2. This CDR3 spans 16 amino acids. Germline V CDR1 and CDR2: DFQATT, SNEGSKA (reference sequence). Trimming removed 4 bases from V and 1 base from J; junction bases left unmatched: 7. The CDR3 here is CSATPLAGGRTDTQYF. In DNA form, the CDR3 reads TGCAGTGCTACCCCTCTAGCGGGGGGCCGCACAGATACGCAGTATTTT.

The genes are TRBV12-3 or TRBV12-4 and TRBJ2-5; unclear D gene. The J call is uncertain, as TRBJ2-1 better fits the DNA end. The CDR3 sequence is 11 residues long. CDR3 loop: CASQYYNEQFF. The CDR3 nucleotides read TGTGCCAGCCAATACTACAATGAGCAGTTCTTC.

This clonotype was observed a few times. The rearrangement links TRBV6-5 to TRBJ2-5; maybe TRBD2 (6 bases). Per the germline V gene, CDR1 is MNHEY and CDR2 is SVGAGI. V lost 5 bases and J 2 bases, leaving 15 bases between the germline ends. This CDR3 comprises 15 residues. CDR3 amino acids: CASSRSGVLQETQYF. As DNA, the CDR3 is TGTGCCAGCAGTAGATCGGGGGTGCTACAAGAGACCCAGTACTTC.

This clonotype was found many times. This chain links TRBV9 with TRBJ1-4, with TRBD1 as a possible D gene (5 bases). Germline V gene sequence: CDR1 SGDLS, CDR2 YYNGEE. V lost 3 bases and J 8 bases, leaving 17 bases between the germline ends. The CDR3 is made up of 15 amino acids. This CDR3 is CASSEGRSPLEKLFF. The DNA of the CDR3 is TGTGCCAGCAGCGAGGGGCGGTCGCCGTTGGAAAAACTGTTTTTT.